This TCR beta chain derives from a study of pediatric ulcerative colitis. Notes on the study in general: Clonal expansions reduced rectal repertoire diversity in acute severe colitis.

The assay was run at survey level. Only in-frame clones appear in the TCRdb table, and some are missing; sequencing was by immunoSEQ multiplex PCR. The sample holds around 65,000 clones; 75% to 85% are singletons and the top ten take roughly 5.2%. CDR1 is ENHRY, CDR2 SYGVKD, per germline. This CDR3 region has 12 residues. V shed 10 bases and J 2 bases; nucleotides not matched to a gene: 3. Note on this clone: What it binds is unknown.

The sequence came from a boy aged 5-17 years with moderate ulcerative colitis. The chain is built from TRBV10-3 and TRBJ2-7; 9 bases fit TRBD1. Sequenced: blood. The CDR3 loop is CASGQGTYEQYF. The CDR3 region has the DNA TGTGCCAGCGGACAGGGGACCTACGAGCAGTACTTC.